This T cell receptor (beta chain) derives from a study of cytomegalovirus exposure and HLA in healthy donors. Looking at the study overall: Prior work identified around 110 million unique TCR beta sequences in some 180 million T cells. Overall study findings and caveats: In a later analysis, V- and J-gene trimming of beta chains associated with a DCLRE1C missense variant, replicated independently. Overall, 164 TCR beta chains were annotated as cytomegalovirus-associated. On later analysis, the bulk of CMV-associated TCR beta chains appeared to be HLA-restricted.

A multiplex PCR was run with 60 Vbeta primers and 13 Jbeta primers. The repertoire was sequenced with immunoSEQ multiplex PCR; TCRdb's copy has only in-frame clones and lacks some. The sample gives about 140,000 clones, 70% of which show up once; 1.5% to 2% is in the top ten. Only a few counts were recorded for this clone. Its antigen is not identified. The sequence derives from a woman aged 25 to 39 in good health and CMV-seronegative. Sequenced input: PBMCs.

The CDR3 spells CASSSSGSIYNEQFF. The CDR3 DNA sequence: TGTGCCAGCAGCTCAAGCGGGAGTATCTACAATGAGCAGTTCTTC. The V gene is TRBV7-2, the J gene TRBJ2-1; the match to TRBD2 covers 8 bases. The CDR3 loop spans 15 amino acids. Germline V gene lookup returns CDR1 SGHTA and CDR2 FQGNSA. The trim removed 4 bases at V and 3 bases at J, leaving 5 bases unmatched. Full variable domain (remainder filled in from reference TRBV7-2 and TRBJ2-1): GAGVSQSPSNKVTEKGKDVELRCDPISGHTALYWYRQSLGQGLEFLIYFQGNSAPDKSGLPSDRFSAERTGGSVSTLTIQRTQQEDSAVYLCASSSSGSIYNEQFFGPGTRLTVL.